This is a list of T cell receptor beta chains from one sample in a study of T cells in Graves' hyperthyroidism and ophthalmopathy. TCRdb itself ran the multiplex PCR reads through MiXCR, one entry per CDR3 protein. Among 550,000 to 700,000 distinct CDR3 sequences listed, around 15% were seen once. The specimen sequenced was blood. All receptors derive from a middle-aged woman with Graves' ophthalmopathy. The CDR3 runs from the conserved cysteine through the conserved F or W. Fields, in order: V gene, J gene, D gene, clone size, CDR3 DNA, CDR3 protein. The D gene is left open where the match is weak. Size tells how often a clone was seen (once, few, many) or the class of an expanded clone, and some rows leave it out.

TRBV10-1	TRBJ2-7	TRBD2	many	TGCGCCAGCAGTGACCTCGGGACTAACTACGAGCAGTACTTC	CASSDLGTNYEQYF
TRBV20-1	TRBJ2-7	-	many	TGCAGTGCTGTTAAGGGGGTGGGGTACGAGCAGTACTTC	CSAVKGVGYEQYF
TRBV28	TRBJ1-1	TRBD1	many	TGTGCCAGCAGTTTATTCGCCGGGACAGCTGAAGCTTTCTTT	CASSLFAGTAEAFF
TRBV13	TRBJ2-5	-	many	TGTGCCAGCAGCCTCCTGGGGGCGCGGGAGACCCAGTACTTC	CASSLLGARETQYF
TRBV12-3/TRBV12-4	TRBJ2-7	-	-	TGCGCCAGCAGCCAAGAGGGTCCCGAAGGGGGTTACGAGCAGTACTTC	CASSQEGPEGGYEQYF
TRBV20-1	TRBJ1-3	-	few	TGCAGTGCCCCCGGGCCTGGAAACACCATATATTTT	CSAPGPGNTIYF
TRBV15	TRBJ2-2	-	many	TGTGCCACCAGCGAGAACCCACACCGGGAGCTGTTTTTT	CATSENPHRELFF
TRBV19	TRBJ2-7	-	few	TGTGCCAGTAGTATAAGCGGACTGGACGAGCAGTACTTC	CASSISGLDEQYF
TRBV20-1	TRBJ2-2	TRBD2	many	TGCAGTGCTTGGACTAGCACCGGGGAGCTGTTTTTT	CSAWTSTGELFF
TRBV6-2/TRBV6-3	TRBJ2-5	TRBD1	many	TGTGCCAGCAGTTGGGACAGGACCCGTGAGACCCAGTACTTC	CASSWDRTRETQYF
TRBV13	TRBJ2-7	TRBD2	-	TGTGCCAGCAGCCCAGACGGGACTAGCGACTACGAGCAGTACTTC	CASSPDGTSDYEQYF
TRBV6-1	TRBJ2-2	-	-	TGTGCCAGCAGTAGAGGCGGGGTAAACGGGGAGCTGTTTTTT	CASSRGGVNGELFF
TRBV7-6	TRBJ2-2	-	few	TGTGCCAGCAGCGATGGAGTAGCTTACACCGGGGAGCTGTTTTTT	CASSDGVAYTGELFF
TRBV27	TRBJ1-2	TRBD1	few	TGTGCCAGCAGACCAGGGGGCTACTATGGCTACACCTTC	CASRPGGYYGYTF
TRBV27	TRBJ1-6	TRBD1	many	TGTGCCAGCAGTACAACAGGGGGGAATTCACCCCTCCACTTT	CASSTTGGNSPLHF
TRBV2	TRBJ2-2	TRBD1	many	TGTGCCAGCAGGCCCGGGACAGGCCCAGGGTGGGAAACCGGGGAGCTGTTTTTT	CASRPGTGPGWETGELFF
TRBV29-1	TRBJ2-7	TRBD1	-	TGCAGCGCCGGGACAGCGAGCTCCTACGAGCAGTACTTC	CSAGTASSYEQYF
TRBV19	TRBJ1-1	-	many	TGTGCCAGTAGTATGGTACTGAGGACTGAAGCTTTCTTT	CASSMVLRTEAFF
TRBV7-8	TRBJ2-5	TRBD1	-	TGTGCCAGCAGCCCCCGACAGGGACCAGAGACCCAGTACTTC	CASSPRQGPETQYF
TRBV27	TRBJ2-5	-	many	TGTGCCAGCAGTTTATCGGAAGCGGGAGAGACCCAGTACTTC	CASSLSEAGETQYF
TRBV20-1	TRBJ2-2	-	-	TGCAGTGCTAGAGATGACACTAGAATTACCGGGGAGCTGTTTTTT	CSARDDTRITGELFF
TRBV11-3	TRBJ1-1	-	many	TGTGCCAGCAGCTCGACCCCCACACGGGCTTTCTTT	CASSSTPTRAFF
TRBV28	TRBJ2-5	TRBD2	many	TGTGCCAGCAGACTAGCGGGAGGGAACATCCAAGAGACCCAGTACTTC	CASRLAGGNIQETQYF
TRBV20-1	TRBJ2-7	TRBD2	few	TGCAGTGCCTGGGGACTAGCGGGGGTCTCCTACGAGCAGTACTTC	CSAWGLAGVSYEQYF
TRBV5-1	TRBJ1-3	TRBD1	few	TGCGCCAGCAGCTTAAGGGGGCTGGAAAACACCATATATTTT	CASSLRGLENTIYF
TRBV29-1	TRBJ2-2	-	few	TGCAGCGTTGAACAGATTAACACCGGGGAGCTGTTTTTT	CSVEQINTGELFF
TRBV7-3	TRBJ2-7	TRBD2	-	TGTGCCAGCAGTCTGCCGGGACTAGTCCCCTACGAGCAGTACTTC	CASSLPGLVPYEQYF
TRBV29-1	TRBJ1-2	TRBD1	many	TGCAGCGTTGAAGGCACAGGGGTTGGCTACACCTTC	CSVEGTGVGYTF
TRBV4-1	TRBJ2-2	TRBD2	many	TGCGCCAGCAGCCAACCTAGCGGGAGAGTCGGGGAGCTGTTTTTT	CASSQPSGRVGELFF
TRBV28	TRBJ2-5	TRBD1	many	TGTGCCAGCTTGACAGGGCTCCATGGCGAGACCCAGTACTTC	CASLTGLHGETQYF
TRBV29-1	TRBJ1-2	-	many	TGCAGCGTGCGGGGGGGCGAGGATGGCTACACCTTC	CSVRGGEDGYTF
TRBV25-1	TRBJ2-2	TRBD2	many	TGTGCCAGCAGTGTCCCGGGCCCGGGGGGCGGGGAGCTGTTTTTT	CASSVPGPGGGELFF